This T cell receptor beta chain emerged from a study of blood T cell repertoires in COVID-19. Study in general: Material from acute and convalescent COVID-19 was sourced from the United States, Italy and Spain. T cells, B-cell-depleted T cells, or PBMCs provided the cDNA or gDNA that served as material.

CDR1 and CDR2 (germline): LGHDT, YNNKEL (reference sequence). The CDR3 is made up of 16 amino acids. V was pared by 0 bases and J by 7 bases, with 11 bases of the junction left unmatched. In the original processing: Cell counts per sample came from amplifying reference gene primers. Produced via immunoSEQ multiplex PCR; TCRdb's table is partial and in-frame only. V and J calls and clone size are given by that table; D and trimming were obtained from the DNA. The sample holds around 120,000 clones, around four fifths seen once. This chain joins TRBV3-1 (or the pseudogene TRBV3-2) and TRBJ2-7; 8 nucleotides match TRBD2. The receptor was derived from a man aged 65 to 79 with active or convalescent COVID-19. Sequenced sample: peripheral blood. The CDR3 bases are TGTGCCAGCAGCCAAGATAGCGGGACCGGTGGTGGGGAGCAGTACTTC. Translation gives CASSQDSGTGGGEQYF.